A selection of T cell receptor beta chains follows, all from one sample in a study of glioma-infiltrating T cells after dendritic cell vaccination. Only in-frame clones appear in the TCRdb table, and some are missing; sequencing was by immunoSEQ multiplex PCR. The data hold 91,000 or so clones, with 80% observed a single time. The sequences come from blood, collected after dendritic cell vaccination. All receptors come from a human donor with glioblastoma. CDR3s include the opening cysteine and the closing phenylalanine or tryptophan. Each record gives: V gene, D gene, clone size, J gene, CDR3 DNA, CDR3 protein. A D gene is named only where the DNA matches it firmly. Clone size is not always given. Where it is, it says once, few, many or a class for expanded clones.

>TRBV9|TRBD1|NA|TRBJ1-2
TGTGCCAGCAGCGTAGGGGACAGGCCGAGGGGGGGCTACACCTTC
CASSVGDRPRGGYTF
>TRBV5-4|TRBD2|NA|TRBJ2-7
TGTGCCAGCAGCTTGAGGGGACTAGCCGACGAGCAGTACTTC
CASSLRGLADEQYF
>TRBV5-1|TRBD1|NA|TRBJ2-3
TGCGCCAGCAGCCTACGACAGGGGGCATCAGATACGCAGTATTTT
CASSLRQGASDTQYF
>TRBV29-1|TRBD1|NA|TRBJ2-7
TGCAGCGTTGAAGCCGGGACAGGGATTGAGCAGTACTTC
CSVEAGTGIEQYF
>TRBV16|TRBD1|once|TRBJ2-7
TGTGCCAGCAGCCCTGGACAGGAGGTTTCGCAGTACTTC
CASSPGQEVSQYF
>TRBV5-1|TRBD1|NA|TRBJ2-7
TGCGCCAGCACCCGGGACAGGAGCTCCTACGAGCAGTACTTC
CASTRDRSSYEQYF
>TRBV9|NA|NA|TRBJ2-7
TGTGCCAGCAGCTCAGGGCTGTACGGTTACGAGCAGTACTTC
CASSSGLYGYEQYF
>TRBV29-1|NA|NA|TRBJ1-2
TGCAGCGTGGCGGGTGGGGTAAACTATGGCTACACCTTC
CSVAGGVNYGYTF
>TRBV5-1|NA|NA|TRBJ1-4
TGCGCCAGCAGCCCGGGAGGGACTAATGAAAAACTGTTTTTT
CASSPGGTNEKLFF
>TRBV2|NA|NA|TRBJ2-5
TGTGCCAGCAGTGCCGGACAGCTGGCTGAGACCCAGTACTTC
CASSAGQLAETQYF
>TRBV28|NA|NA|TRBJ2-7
TGTGCCAGCAGTTTTTGGACAGCTAAGGAGCAGTACTTC
CASSFWTAKEQYF
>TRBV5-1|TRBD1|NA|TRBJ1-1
TGCGCCAGCAGCCGACAGGGAATTACGGAAGCTTTCTTT
CASSRQGITEAFF
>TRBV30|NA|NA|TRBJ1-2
TGTGCCTGGAGTGTGCGTCTGGGGCTATATGGCTACACCTTC
CAWSVRLGLYGYTF
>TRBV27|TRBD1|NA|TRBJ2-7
TGTGCCAGCAGCCGACCGGGACAGGGGGTCTCCGGCATGTACTTC
CASSRPGQGVSGMYF
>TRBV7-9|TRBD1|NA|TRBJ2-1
TGTGCCAGCAGCCCGAGGGAAGGGGGCATAATTTACAATGAGCAGTTCTTC
CASSPREGGIIYNEQFF
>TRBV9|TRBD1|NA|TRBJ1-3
TGTGCCAGCAGCCAGGACAGGGTTGCTGGAAACACCATATATTTT
CASSQDRVAGNTIYF
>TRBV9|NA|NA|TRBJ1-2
TGTGCCAGCAGCCCCTCCACCTTC
CASSPSTF
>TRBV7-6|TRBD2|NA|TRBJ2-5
TGTGCCAGCAGCCCCGAGCGGGACTTAGAGACCCAGTACTTC
CASSPERDLETQYF
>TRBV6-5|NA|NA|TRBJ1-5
TGTGCCAGCAGAAGGACAGAAAATCAGCCCCAGCATTTT
CASRRTENQPQHF
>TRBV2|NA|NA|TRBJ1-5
TGTGCCAGCAGTGAAACAGATAGCAATCAGCCCCAGCATTTT
CASSETDSNQPQHF
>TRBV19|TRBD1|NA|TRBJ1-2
TGTGCCACTCAGGTCGAGGCAGGGGGCCTTAATAACTATGGCTACACCTTC
CATQVEAGGLNNYGYTF
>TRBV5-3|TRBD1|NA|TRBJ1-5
TGTGCCAGAAGGGGGGGGACAGGGAAAAATCAGCCCCAGCATTTT
CARRGGTGKNQPQHF
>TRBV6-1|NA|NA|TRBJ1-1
TGTGCCAGCATCCTCGGAGGGGAGACTGAAGCTTTCTTT
CASILGGETEAFF
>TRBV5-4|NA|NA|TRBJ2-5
TGTGCCAGCAGACCCATGGGGCGAGCGCAAGAGACCCAGTACTTC
CASRPMGRAQETQYF
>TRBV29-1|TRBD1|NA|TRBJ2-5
TGCAGCGTCGGACAGGGGAGGGGAGAGACCCAGTACTTC
CSVGQGRGETQYF
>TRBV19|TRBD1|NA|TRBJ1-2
TGTGCGAGTCGGGACAGGGGGGCAGCTAACTATGGCTACACCTTC
CASRDRGAANYGYTF
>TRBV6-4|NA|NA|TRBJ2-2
TGTGCCAGCTCTGAGATGTGGAACACCGGGGAGCTGTTTTTT
CASSEMWNTGELFF
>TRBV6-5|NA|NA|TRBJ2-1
TGTGCCAGCAGTGTACCCGGGACTGTGGAGCAGTTCTTC
CASSVPGTVEQFF